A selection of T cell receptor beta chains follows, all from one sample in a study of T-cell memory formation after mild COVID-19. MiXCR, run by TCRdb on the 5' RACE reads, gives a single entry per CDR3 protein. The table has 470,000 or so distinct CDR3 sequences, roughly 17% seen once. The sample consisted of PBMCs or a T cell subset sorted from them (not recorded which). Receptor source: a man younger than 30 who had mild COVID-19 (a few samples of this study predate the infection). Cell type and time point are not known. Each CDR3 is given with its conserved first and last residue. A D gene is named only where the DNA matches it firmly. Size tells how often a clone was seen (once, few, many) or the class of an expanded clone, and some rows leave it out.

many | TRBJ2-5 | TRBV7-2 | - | CASSLTGGRETQYF | TGTGCCAGCAGCTTAACCGGGGGCCGCGAGACCCAGTACTTC
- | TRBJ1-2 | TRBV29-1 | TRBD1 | CSVEDPGTGGTLYGYTF | TGCAGCGTTGAAGATCCCGGGACAGGGGGCACCCTATATGGCTACACCTTC
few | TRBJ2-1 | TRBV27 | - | CASSPWPREYNEQFF | TGTGCCAGCAGTCCCTGGCCCAGGGAGTACAATGAGCAGTTCTTC
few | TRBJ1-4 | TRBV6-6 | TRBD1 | CASSHRDRVGEKLFF | TGTGCCAGCAGTCACAGAGACAGGGTTGGCGAAAAACTGTTTTTT
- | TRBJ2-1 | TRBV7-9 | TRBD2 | CASSLPGGIDNEQFF | TGTGCCAGCAGCTTACCGGGGGGGATTGACAATGAGCAGTTCTTC
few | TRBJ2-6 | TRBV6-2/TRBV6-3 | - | CASSYGQAFFSGANVLTF | TGTGCCAGCAGTTACGGGCAGGCGTTCTTCTCTGGGGCCAACGTCCTGACTTTC
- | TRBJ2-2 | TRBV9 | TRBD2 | CASSVERSGGITGELFF | TGTGCCAGCAGCGTAGAGCGTAGCGGGGGGATCACCGGGGAGCTGTTTTTT
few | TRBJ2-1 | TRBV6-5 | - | CASSGRGLLAYEQFF | TGTGCCAGCAGCGGGCGGGGATTACTAGCTTATGAGCAGTTCTTC
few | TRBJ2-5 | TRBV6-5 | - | CASSYSILGETQYF | TGTGCCAGCAGTTACTCGATCCTAGGAGAGACCCAGTACTTC
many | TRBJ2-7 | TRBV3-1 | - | CASSQQSNSFGGGEQYF | TGTGCCAGCAGCCAACAATCGAATAGTTTTGGTGGGGGCGAGCAGTACTTC
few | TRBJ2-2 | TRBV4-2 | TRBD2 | CASSQVPSGVNTGELFF | TGTGCCAGCAGCCAAGTTCCTAGCGGGGTGAACACCGGGGAGCTGTTTTTT
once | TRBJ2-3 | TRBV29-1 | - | CSVRLADTQYF | TGCAGCGTGCGCCTCGCAGATACGCAGTATTTT
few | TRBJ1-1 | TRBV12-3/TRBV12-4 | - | CASGGGRGSEAFF | TGTGCCAGCGGCGGGGGGCGAGGGTCTGAAGCTTTCTTT
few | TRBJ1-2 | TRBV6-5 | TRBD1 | CASRDTGGAGYTF | TGTGCCAGCAGGGATACAGGGGGCGCCGGCTACACCTTC
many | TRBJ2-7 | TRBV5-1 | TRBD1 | CATRPGTGDSYEQYF | TGCGCCACCAGGCCCGGGACAGGGGATTCCTACGAGCAGTACTTC